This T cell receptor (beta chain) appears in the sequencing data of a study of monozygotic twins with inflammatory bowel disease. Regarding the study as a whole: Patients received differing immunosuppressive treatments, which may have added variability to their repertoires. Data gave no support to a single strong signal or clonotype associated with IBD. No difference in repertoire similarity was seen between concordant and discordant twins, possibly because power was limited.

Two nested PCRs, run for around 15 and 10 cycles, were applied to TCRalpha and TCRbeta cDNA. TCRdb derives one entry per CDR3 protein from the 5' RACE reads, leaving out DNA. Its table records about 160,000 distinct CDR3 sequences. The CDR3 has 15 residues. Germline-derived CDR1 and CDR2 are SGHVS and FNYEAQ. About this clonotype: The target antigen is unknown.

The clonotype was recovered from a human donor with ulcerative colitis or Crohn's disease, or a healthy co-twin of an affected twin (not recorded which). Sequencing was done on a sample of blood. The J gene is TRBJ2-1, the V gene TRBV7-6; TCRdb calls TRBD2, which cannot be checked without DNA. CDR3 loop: CASSLAVSGRGEQFF.